The 10 T cell receptor beta chains below were found in one sample sequenced in a study of T cell repertoires in cytomegalovirus infection. TCRdb called the reads again in MiXCR, with one record for every CDR3 protein. The sample contains almost 300,000 distinct CDR3 sequences, around 10% of which appear only once. Specimen: PBMCs. These receptors were collected from a human donor in good health (CMV status not recorded). Some clones in this sample may be carry-over from other donors' samples.

This clonotype was counted at least ten times. This chain uses TRBV19 with TRBJ1-1; D remains ambiguous. This CDR3 spans 15 amino acids. The V end was cut by 3 bases, the J end by 3 bases, with 14 bases between. The V gene's germline CDR1 is LNHDA and CDR2 SQIVND (reference sequence). This CDR3 reads CASSIWSGSDTEAFF. DNA for the CDR3: TGTGCCAGTAGTATTTGGTCCGGCTCGGACACTGAAGCTTTCTTT.

In this sample, this clonotype turned up a few times. V is TRBV20-1 and J is TRBJ1-4; D is possibly TRBD1 (5 bases). Germline V gene data show CDR1 as DFQATT and CDR2 as SNEGSKA (reference sequence). The CDR3 consists of 14 residues. V lost 3 bases to trimming and J lost 6 bases, with 14 bases between them. The CDR3 is CSASGDGGDEKLFF. The CDR3 DNA is TGCAGTGCTAGCGGGGACGGGGGGGATGAAAAACTGTTTTTT.

This clonotype has a count of ten or more. V and J are TRBV7-9 and TRBJ1-2; 8 bases agree with TRBD1. V was pared by 6 bases and J by 4 bases, with 4 bases of the junction left unmatched. CDR1 SEHNR and CDR2 FQNEAQ come from the germline V gene (reference sequence). The CDR3 loop spans 13 amino acids. CDR3 residues: CASSVGQGYGYTF. CDR3 coding DNA: TGTGCCAGCAGTGTAGGACAGGGCTATGGCTACACCTTC.

This clonotype was seen many times. This chain joins TRBV7-2 and TRBJ2-5; D uncertain. V lost 3 bases and J 0 bases, leaving 8 bases between the germline ends. CDR3 length: 14 amino acids. CDR1 SGHTA and CDR2 FQGNSA come from the germline V gene. In DNA form, the CDR3 reads TGTGCCAGCAGCTTCGCAAGGTACCAAGAGACCCAGTACTTC. Its protein is CASSFARYQETQYF.

This clonotype showed up many times. V gene TRBV11-2 combines with J gene TRBJ2-2; D gene ambiguous. The CDR3 runs to 15 residues. CDR1 and CDR2 from the germline V gene are SGHAT and FQNNGV. V lost 7 bases and J lost 5, with 17 bases in between. DNA for the CDR3: TGTGCCAGCACCCGTCCCCGACAAGGGACCGGGGAGCTGTTTTTT. Protein product: CASTRPRQGTGELFF.

This clonotype occurred many times. The rearrangement joins TRBV12-3 or TRBV12-4 to TRBJ1-2; TRBD1 might be the D (5 bases). The CDR3 extends over 11 amino acids. V lost 4 bases, J lost 6 bases, and 6 bases lay in between. The CDR3 protein is CASSSGNGYTF. CDR3 bases: TGTGCCAGCAGTTCAGGGAATGGCTACACCTTC.

This clonotype was seen many times. The rearrangement uses TRBV4-3 and TRBJ1-2; a weak D match, TRBD1 (5 bases). Germline assignment: CDR1 LGHNA and CDR2 YSLEER. V was trimmed by 4 bases and J by 2 bases, leaving 14 bases between them. This CDR3 is built from 15 residues. The CDR3 bases are TGCGCCAGCAGCCCACAGGAGGAGAGAAACTATGGCTACACCTTC. Protein: CASSPQEERNYGYTF.

This clonotype was counted many times. This sequence joins TRBV13 and TRBJ2-7; 8 bases map to TRBD1. The CDR3 consists of 15 residues. Trimming took 5 bases from V and 3 from J; bases not matched to a gene: 9. CDR1 and CDR2 (germline): PRHDT, FYEKMQ (reference sequence). The chain's CDR3 is CASSPGQGKRYEQYF. CDR3 coding DNA: TGTGCCAGCAGCCCAGGACAGGGTAAGCGCTACGAGCAGTACTTC.

The chain carries TRBV29-1 and TRBJ2-2, with unresolved D. The V gene lost 3 bases and the J gene lost 0 bases, with 8 bases spanning the gap. This CDR3 has 14 residues. The germline V gene encodes CDR1 SQVTM and CDR2 ANQGSEA. The CDR3 reads CSVERWSNTGELFF. In DNA form, the CDR3 reads TGCAGCGTTGAGAGGTGGTCGAACACCGGGGAGCTGTTTTTT.

This clonotype has just a few counts. This chain links TRBV5-1 with TRBJ2-2; 9 nucleotides match TRBD2. The CDR3 contains 15 residues. CDR1 and CDR2 from the germline V gene are SGHRS and YFSETQ. The J segment lost 5 bases and the V segment lost 1 base, leaving 3 bases of the junction unmatched. The CDR3 DNA reads TGCGCCAGCAGCTTGCTAGCGGGGACAACCGGGGAGCTGTTTTTT. Translating it yields CASSLLAGTTGELFF.